Described below is a single T cell receptor (beta chain) sequence and its context. One end of the junction is discordant with germline, which a read error may explain. TCRdb keeps only in-frame clones here, not all; method: immunoSEQ multiplex PCR. The table has roughly 150,000 clones, around 77% seen once. These data come from a study of blood T cell repertoires in COVID-19. In the study overall: Researchers got acute and convalescent COVID-19 samples from the United States, Italy and Spain.

The germline gives CDR1 MNHNS, CDR2 SASEGT. This CDR3 has 13 residues. The material sequenced was peripheral blood. The V call is TRBV6-1, the J call TRBJ2-5; 11 bases agree with TRBD2. This sequence originates from a man aged 45-60 years with active or convalescent COVID-19. CDR3 region: CASSEGTSGSPNF. The CDR3 DNA reads as TGTGCCAGCAGTGAAGGAACTAGCGGGAGCCCAAACTTC.